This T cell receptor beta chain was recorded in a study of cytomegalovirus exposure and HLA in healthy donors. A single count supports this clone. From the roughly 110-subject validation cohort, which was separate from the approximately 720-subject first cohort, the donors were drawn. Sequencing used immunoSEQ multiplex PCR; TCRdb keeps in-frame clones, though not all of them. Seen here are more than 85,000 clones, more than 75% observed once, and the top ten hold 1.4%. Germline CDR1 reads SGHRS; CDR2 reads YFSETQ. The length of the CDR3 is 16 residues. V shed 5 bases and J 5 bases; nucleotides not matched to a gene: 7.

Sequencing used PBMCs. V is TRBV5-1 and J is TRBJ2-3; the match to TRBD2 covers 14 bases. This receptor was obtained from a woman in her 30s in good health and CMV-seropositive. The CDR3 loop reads CASSQGLAGGGDTQYF. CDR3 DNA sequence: TGCGCCAGCAGTCAAGGACTAGCGGGGGGCGGAGATACGCAGTATTTT.